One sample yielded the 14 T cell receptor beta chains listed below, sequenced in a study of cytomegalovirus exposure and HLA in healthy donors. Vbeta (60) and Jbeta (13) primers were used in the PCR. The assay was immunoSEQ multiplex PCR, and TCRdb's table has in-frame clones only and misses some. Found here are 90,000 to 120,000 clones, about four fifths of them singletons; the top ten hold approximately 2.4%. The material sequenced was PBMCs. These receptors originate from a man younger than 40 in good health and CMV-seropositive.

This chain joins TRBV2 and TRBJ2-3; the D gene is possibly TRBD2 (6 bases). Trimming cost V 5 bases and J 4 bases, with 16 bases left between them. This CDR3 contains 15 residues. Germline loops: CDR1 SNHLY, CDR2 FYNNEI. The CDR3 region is CASSRDFTSPDTQYF. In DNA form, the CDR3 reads TGTGCCAGCAGTCGGGACTTCACTTCCCCAGATACGCAGTATTTT.

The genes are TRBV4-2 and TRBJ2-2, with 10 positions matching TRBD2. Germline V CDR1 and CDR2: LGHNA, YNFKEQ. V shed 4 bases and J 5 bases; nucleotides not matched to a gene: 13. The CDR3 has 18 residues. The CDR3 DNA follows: TGTGCCAGCAGCCCAAGTGGGGGCAGCGGGGGGGCAACCGGGGAGCTGTTTTTT. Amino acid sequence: CASSPSGGSGGATGELFF.

CDR3 sequence reads: CASSLTNTGELFF. CDR3 coding DNA: TGTGCCAGCAGCTTAACTAACACCGGGGAGCTGTTTTTT. The chain has TRBV7-9 and TRBJ2-2; D is undetermined. This CDR3 is built from 13 residues. Germline V gene lookup returns CDR1 SEHNR and CDR2 FQNEAQ (reference sequence). Trimming took 2 bases from V and 2 from J, leaving 3 bases between them.

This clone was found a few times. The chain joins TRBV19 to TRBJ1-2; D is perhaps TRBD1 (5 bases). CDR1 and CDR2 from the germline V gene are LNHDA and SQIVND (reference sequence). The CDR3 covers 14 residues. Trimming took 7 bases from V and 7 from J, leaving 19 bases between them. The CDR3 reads CASTPGEVSGGYTF. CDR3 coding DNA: TGTGCCAGTACCCCGGGGGAGGTATCCGGTGGCTACACCTTC.

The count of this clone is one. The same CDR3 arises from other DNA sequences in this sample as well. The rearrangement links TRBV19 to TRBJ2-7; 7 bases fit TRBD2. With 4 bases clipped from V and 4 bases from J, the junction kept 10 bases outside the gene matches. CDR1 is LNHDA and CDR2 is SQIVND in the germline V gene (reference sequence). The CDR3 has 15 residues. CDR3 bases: TGTGCCAGTAGTAGCGCCCAGGCGGGGGATTACGAGCAGTACTTC. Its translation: CASSSAQAGDYEQYF.

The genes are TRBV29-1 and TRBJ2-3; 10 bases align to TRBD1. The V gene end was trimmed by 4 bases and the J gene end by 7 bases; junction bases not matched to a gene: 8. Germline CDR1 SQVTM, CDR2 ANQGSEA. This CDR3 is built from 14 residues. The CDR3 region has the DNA TGCAGCGTTGGCATGACAGGGGGCTCCCATACGCAGTATTTT. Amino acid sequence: CSVGMTGGSHTQYF.

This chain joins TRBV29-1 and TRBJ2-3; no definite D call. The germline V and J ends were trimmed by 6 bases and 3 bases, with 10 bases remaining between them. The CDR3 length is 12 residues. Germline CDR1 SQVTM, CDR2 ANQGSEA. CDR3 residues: CSVERVTDTQYF. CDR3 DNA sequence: TGCAGCGTCGAACGGGTAACAGATACGCAGTATTTT.

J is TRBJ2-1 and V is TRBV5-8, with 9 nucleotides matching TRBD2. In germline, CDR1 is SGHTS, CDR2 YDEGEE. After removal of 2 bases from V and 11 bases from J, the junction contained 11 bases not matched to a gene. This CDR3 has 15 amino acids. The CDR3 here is CASSFGSSGVYKQFF. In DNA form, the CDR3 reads TGTGCCAGCAGCTTTGGATCTAGCGGGGTCTATAAGCAGTTCTTC.

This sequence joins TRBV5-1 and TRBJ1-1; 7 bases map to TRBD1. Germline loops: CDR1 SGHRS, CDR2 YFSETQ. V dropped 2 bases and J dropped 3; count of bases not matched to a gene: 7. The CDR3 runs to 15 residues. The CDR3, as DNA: TGCGCCAGCAGCTTCCTCCAGGGGGGAGACACTGAAGCTTTCTTT. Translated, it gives CASSFLQGGDTEAFF. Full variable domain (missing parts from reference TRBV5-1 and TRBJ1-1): KAGVTQTPRYLIKTRGQQVTLSCSPISGHRSVSWYQQTPGQGLQFLFEYFSETQRNKGNFPGRFSGRQFSNSRSEMNVSTLELGDSALYLCASSFLQGGDTEAFFGQGTRLTVV.

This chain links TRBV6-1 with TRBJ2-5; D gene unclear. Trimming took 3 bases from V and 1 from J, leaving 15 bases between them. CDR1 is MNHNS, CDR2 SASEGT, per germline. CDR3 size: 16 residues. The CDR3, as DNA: TGTGCCAGCAGTGAGCAGAAAGGAGCGATCCAAGAGACCCAGTACTTC. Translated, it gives CASSEQKGAIQETQYF.

The chain's CDR3 is CASRSPYNEQFF. CDR3 in DNA: TGTGCCAGCAGGTCTCCCTACAATGAGCAGTTCTTC. This chain joins TRBV9 and TRBJ2-1; no reliable D call. Germline loops: CDR1 SGDLS, CDR2 YYNGEE. The CDR3 length is 12 residues. Trimming pared 5 bases from V and 2 bases from J, leaving 5 bases between.

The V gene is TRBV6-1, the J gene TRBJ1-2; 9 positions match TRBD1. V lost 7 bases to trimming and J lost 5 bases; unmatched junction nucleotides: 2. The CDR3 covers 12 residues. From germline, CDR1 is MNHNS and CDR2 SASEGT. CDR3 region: CASTDRGYGYTF. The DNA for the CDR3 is TGTGCCAGCACCGACAGGGGGTATGGCTACACCTTC.

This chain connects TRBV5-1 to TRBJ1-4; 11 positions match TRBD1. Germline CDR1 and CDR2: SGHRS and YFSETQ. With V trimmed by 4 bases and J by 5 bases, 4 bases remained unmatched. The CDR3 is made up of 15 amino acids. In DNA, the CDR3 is TGCGCCAGCAGCAATGGACAGGGGGCAAATGAAAAACTGTTTTTT. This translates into CASSNGQGANEKLFF. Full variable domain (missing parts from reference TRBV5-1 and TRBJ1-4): KAGVTQTPRYLIKTRGQQVTLSCSPISGHRSVSWYQQTPGQGLQFLFEYFSETQRNKGNFPGRFSGRQFSNSRSEMNVSTLELGDSALYLCASSNGQGANEKLFFGSGTQLSVL.

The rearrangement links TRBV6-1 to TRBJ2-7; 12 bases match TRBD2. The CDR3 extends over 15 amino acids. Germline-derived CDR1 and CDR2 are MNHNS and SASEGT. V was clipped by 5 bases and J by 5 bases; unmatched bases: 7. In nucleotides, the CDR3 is TGTGCCAGCAGTCCTAGCGGGGGGGCGTTACACGAGCAGTACTTC. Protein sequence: CASSPSGGALHEQYF.